This passage covers 10 T cell receptor beta chains from one sample sequenced in a study of T cell responses to AZD1222 COVID-19 vaccine. TCRdb's copy holds only in-frame clones and misses some; the assay was immunoSEQ multiplex PCR. Found here are 100,000 to 120,000 clones, 89% of them singletons; the top ten hold roughly two fifths. Sequenced material: peripheral blood, taken 28 days after the second AZD1222 dose. Receptors were obtained from an adult who received the AZD1222 COVID-19 vaccine.

The V call is TRBV15, the J call TRBJ2-3, with D tentatively TRBD1 (6 bases). Trimming cost V 4 bases and J 3 bases, with 11 bases left between them. The CDR3 contains 14 residues. Germline assignment: CDR1 LNHNV and CDR2 YYDKDF (reference sequence). The CDR3 is CATSKDRLTDTQYF. CDR3 coding DNA: TGTGCCACCAGCAAAGACAGGCTAACAGATACGCAGTATTTT. The full variable domain, its missing parts supplied by reference TRBV15 and TRBJ2-3, is DAMVIQNPRYQVTQFGKPVTLSCSQTLNHNVMYWYQQKSSQAPKLLFHYYDKDFNNEADTPDNFQSRRPNTSFCFLDIRSPGLGDTAMYLCATSKDRLTDTQYFGPGTRLTVL.

The chain carries TRBV7-2 and TRBJ1-2; the match to TRBD1 covers 12 bases. The J segment lost 6 bases and the V segment lost 3 bases, leaving 5 bases of the junction unmatched. CDR1 and CDR2 from the germline V gene are SGHTA and FQGNSA. The CDR3 extends over 15 amino acids. The CDR3 nucleotides are TGTGCCAGCAGCTTCGGGACAGGGGGCAGGAATGGCTACACCTTC. It translates to CASSFGTGGRNGYTF.

The rearrangement links TRBV2 to TRBJ1-5; 10 bases align to TRBD1. The V gene end was trimmed by 6 bases and the J gene end by 3 bases; junction bases not matched to a gene: 5. CDR1 and CDR2 from the germline V gene are SNHLY and FYNNEI. This CDR3 contains 15 residues. CDR3 sequence (DNA): TGTGCCAGCAGGGTGACAGGGGGCTTCAATCAGCCCCAGCATTTT. This sequence encodes CASRVTGGFNQPQHF.

This rearrangement joins TRBV28 to TRBJ1-2; 8 positions match TRBD1. Germline assignment: CDR1 MDHEN and CDR2 SYDVKM. The CDR3 runs 13 residues. With V trimmed by 5 bases and J by 4 bases, 3 bases remained unmatched. CDR3 DNA sequence: TGTGCCAGCAGTAGCGGACAGGGCTATGGCTACACCTTC. Translation: CASSSGQGYGYTF.

J is TRBJ2-2 and V is TRBV28; D unresolved. V was clipped by 5 bases and J by 5 bases, with 6 bases between them. The germline V gene encodes CDR1 MDHEN and CDR2 SYDVKM. This CDR3 spans 12 amino acids. The CDR3 loop reads CASSPRTGELFF. The CDR3 DNA is TGTGCCAGCAGTCCTCGAACCGGGGAGCTGTTTTTT.

This chain joins TRBV7-2 and TRBJ2-7; 11 bases line up with TRBD1. Germline V lookup: CDR1 SGHTA, CDR2 FQGNSA. The CDR3 covers 15 residues. With V trimmed by 5 bases and J by 4 bases, 7 bases remained unmatched. CDR3 coding DNA: TGTGCCAGCAGCCCTACCGGGACAGGGGGTTACGAGCAGTACTTC. Translation: CASSPTGTGGYEQYF.

The J gene is TRBJ1-6, the V gene TRBV28, with 7 bases matching TRBD1. This CDR3 comprises 15 residues. Germline CDR1 reads MDHEN; CDR2 reads SYDVKM. The V and J ends lost 6 bases and 7 bases, in that order; junction bases with no gene match: 9. DNA for the CDR3: TGTGCCAGCAGGAAGACAGGGCTTCAGAATTCACCCCTCCACTTT. It translates to CASRKTGLQNSPLHF.

V gene TRBV11-2 combines with J gene TRBJ2-3; D remains ambiguous. Germline assignment: CDR1 SGHAT and CDR2 FQNNGV. The germline V and J ends were trimmed by 3 bases and 1 base, with 8 bases remaining between them. The CDR3 length is 14 residues. The DNA for the CDR3 is TGTGCCAGCAGCTTTTTTTTCCGCACAGATACGCAGTATTTT. Protein: CASSFFFRTDTQYF.

The genes are TRBV5-8 and TRBJ2-1, with D uncertain. The CDR3 length is 12 residues. With 0 bases removed from V and 15 bases from J, the gap between germline ends came to 13 bases. From germline, CDR1 is SGHTS and CDR2 YDEGEE. The CDR3 here is CASSLAPRAVFF. CDR3 in DNA: TGTGCCAGCAGCTTGGCCCCCCGAGCCGTGTTCTTC.

The CDR3 DNA reads TGTGCCAGTAGTATCGTGAGTGGACTCACCTACGAGCAGTACTTC. This codes for CASSIVSGLTYEQYF. This rearrangement joins TRBV19 to TRBJ2-7, with D possibly matching TRBD2 (5 bases). Trimming cost V 3 bases and J 2 bases, with 14 bases left between them. The CDR3 extends over 15 amino acids. Germline lookup yields CDR1 LNHDA and CDR2 SQIVND (reference sequence). Complete variable domain (other parts from reference TRBV19 and TRBJ2-7): DGGITQSPKYLFRKEGQNVTLSCEQNLNHDAMYWYRQDPGQGLRLIYYSQIVNDFQKGDIAEGYSVSREKKESFPLTVTSAQKNPTAFYLCASSIVSGLTYEQYFGPGTRLTVT.